These 21 T cell receptor beta chains came from one sample sequenced in a study of cytotoxic CD8 clonotypes in ibrutinib-treated CLL. Only in-frame clones appear in the TCRdb table, and some are missing; sequencing was by immunoSEQ multiplex PCR. Among approximately 190,000 clones listed, approximately 75% were seen once. The starting material was PBMCs, obtained after 12 months of ibrutinib treatment. The receptors were sampled from a human donor with chronic lymphocytic leukemia.

This chain joins TRBV7-9 and TRBJ1-3; possibly TRBD1 for D (5 bases). Trimming left V 5 bases short and J 9 bases short, with 20 bases between. Germline CDR1 reads SEHNR; CDR2 reads FQNEAQ (reference sequence). The CDR3 runs to 15 residues. CDR3 residues: CASSPGGSWIGTIYF. For the CDR3, the DNA is TGTGCCAGCAGCCCGGGGGGATCGTGGATCGGCACCATATATTTT.

This chain joins TRBV10-3 and TRBJ2-3, with 8 bases fitting TRBD2. This CDR3 has 13 residues. The germline V gene encodes CDR1 ENHRY and CDR2 SYGVKD. J lost 4 bases, V lost 8 bases, and 5 bases had no gene match. CDR3 DNA sequence: TGTGCCATCCAGCCGGGGGGGGCAGATACGCAGTATTTT. Protein sequence: CAIQPGGADTQYF.

This CDR3 reads CASSRTANTGELFF. CDR3 DNA sequence: TGTGCCAGCAGCCGGACAGCCAACACCGGGGAGCTGTTTTTT. This rearrangement joins TRBV6-1 to TRBJ2-2, with TRBD1 as a possible D gene (6 bases). Germline V gene data show CDR1 as MNHNS and CDR2 as SASEGT. CDR3 size: 14 residues. V gave up 6 bases and J gave up 2 bases, with 10 bases separating them.

V usage is TRBV7-8 and J usage is TRBJ2-7; a possible D gene is TRBD1 (6 bases). Trimming removed 5 bases from V and 2 bases from J, with 16 bases in between. CDR1 is SGHVS, CDR2 FQNEAQ, per germline. The CDR3 consists of 15 residues. The CDR3 region is CASSARRQATYEQYF. DNA for the CDR3: TGTGCCAGCAGCGCCCGGAGACAGGCAACCTACGAGCAGTACTTC.

The rearrangement joins TRBV7-8 to TRBJ2-1; D unresolved. The CDR3 spans 13 residues. CDR1 is SGHVS and CDR2 is FQNEAQ in the germline V gene. V was pared by 1 base and J by 6 bases, with 7 bases between. Here the CDR3 reads CASSLDHSNEQFF. CDR3 DNA sequence: TGTGCCAGCAGCTTAGACCACTCCAATGAGCAGTTCTTC.

The chain is built from TRBV11-2 and TRBJ1-1; 7 bases map to TRBD1. The length of the CDR3 is 14 residues. With V trimmed by 3 bases and J by 5 bases, 6 bases remained unmatched. CDR1 and CDR2 from the germline V gene are SGHAT and FQNNGV. In DNA, the CDR3 is TGTGCCAGCAGCTTCCCCGGGACAGCTACTGAAGCTTTCTTT. Its translation: CASSFPGTATEAFF.

This clone was seen just once. J is TRBJ2-1 and V is TRBV10-3; TRBD2 matches 8 bases. With V trimmed by 3 bases and J by 8 bases, 3 bases remained unmatched. The CDR3 loop spans 13 amino acids. CDR1 is ENHRY and CDR2 is SYGVKD in the germline V gene. CDR3 residues: CAISERAGDEQFF. The CDR3 DNA sequence: TGTGCCATCAGTGAAAGAGCGGGAGATGAGCAGTTCTTC.

The chain uses TRBV9 and TRBJ1-5; D might be TRBD1 (5 bases). Trimming took 4 bases from V and 4 from J, leaving 9 bases between them. The germline CDR1 and CDR2 sequences are SGDLS and YYNGEE. This CDR3 has 13 amino acids. The CDR3 reads CASSLAGNQPQHF. CDR3 in DNA: TGTGCCAGCAGCCTGGCAGGGAATCAGCCCCAGCATTTT.

CDR3 protein: CASKGRARSPNEQFF. The CDR3 DNA follows: TGCGCCAGCAAGGGTCGGGCTAGATCCCCCAATGAGCAGTTCTTC. This chain connects TRBV5-1 to TRBJ2-1; D call uncertain. Germline V gene sequence: CDR1 SGHRS, CDR2 YFSETQ. Trimming stripped 6 bases from V and 6 bases from J, with 19 bases between. The CDR3 totals 15 residues.

The rearrangement uses TRBV25-1 and TRBJ2-7, with D possibly matching TRBD1 (5 bases). Germline V gene sequence: CDR1 MGHDK, CDR2 SYGVNS. V shed 2 bases and J shed 1 base, with 18 bases lying between them. The CDR3 consists of 17 residues. The CDR3 nucleotides are TGTGCCAGCAGTGAACGTGACGGACACAAGAATTCCTACGAGCAGTACTTC. Protein: CASSERDGHKNSYEQYF.

This sequence joins TRBV2 and TRBJ2-3; perhaps TRBD2 as D (5 bases). The V end was cut by 3 bases, the J end by 4 bases, with 8 bases between. The CDR3 is 13 amino acids. Germline V gives CDR1 SNHLY, CDR2 FYNNEI. CDR3 sequence: CASSDEGSDTQYF. CDR3 sequence (DNA): TGTGCCAGCAGTGACGAGGGCTCAGATACGCAGTATTTT.

This chain uses TRBV9 with TRBJ2-3, with a tentative D call TRBD1 (6 bases). Trimming left V 4 bases short and J 2 bases short, with 14 bases between. The CDR3 contains 15 residues. Germline values: CDR1 SGDLS, CDR2 YYNGEE. This CDR3 reads CASSLQGSPTDTQYF. The DNA of the CDR3 is TGTGCCAGCAGCCTACAGGGTTCCCCCACAGATACGCAGTATTTT.

This chain links TRBV7-9 with TRBJ2-1; TRBD2 matches at 7 bases. This CDR3 has 14 residues. The V segment lost 5 bases and the J segment 5 bases; nucleotides outside the gene matches: 6. Germline V gene lookup returns CDR1 SEHNR and CDR2 FQNEAQ (reference sequence). The CDR3 reads CASSPWTSDNEQFF. The CDR3 coding sequence is TGTGCCAGCAGCCCATGGACTAGTGACAATGAGCAGTTCTTC.

The chain couples TRBV6-4 to TRBJ1-5, with D uncertain. V was trimmed by 3 bases and J by 4 bases, leaving 10 bases between them. CDR3 length equals 14 residues. The germline V gene encodes CDR1 MRHNA and CDR2 SNTAGT. CDR3 amino acids: CASSESHGNQPQHF. In DNA, the CDR3 is TGTGCCAGCAGTGAGTCTCATGGGAATCAGCCCCAGCATTTT.

The chain recombines TRBV15 with TRBJ1-5; D call uncertain. Germline V gene lookup returns CDR1 LNHNV and CDR2 YYDKDF (reference sequence). CDR3 length equals 14 residues. V shed 0 bases and J shed 11 bases, with 14 bases lying between them. CDR3 nucleotides: TGTGCCACCAGCAGAGATCTTGCTTCGGCGTCCCAGCATTTT. This gives the protein CATSRDLASASQHF. The full variable domain, rest sourced from reference TRBV15 and TRBJ1-5, is DAMVIQNPRYQVTQFGKPVTLSCSQTLNHNVMYWYQQKSSQAPKLLFHYYDKDFNNEADTPDNFQSRRPNTSFCFLDIRSPGLGDTAMYLCATSRDLASASQHFGDGTRLSIL.

The gene calls are TRBV7-3 and TRBJ1-1; 9 bases match TRBD1. CDR3 length: 14 amino acids. Unmatched junction bases numbered 6, after V lost 5 bases and J lost 5 bases. Germline V gene lookup returns CDR1 SGHTA and CDR2 FQGTGA. The CDR3 DNA reads TGTGCCAGCAGCAAGGGACAGGGTGAGACTGAAGCTTTCTTT. Amino acid sequence: CASSKGQGETEAFF.

Many counts were recorded for this clone. The chain joins TRBV14 to TRBJ1-2, with 7 bases that match TRBD1. Germline V gene lookup returns CDR1 SGHDN and CDR2 FVKESK. The CDR3 spans 15 residues. J lost 2 bases, V lost 4 bases, and 7 bases had no gene match. CDR3 coding DNA: TGTGCCAGCAGCCTACACAGGGGTTGGAACTATGGCTACACCTTC. Translation gives CASSLHRGWNYGYTF.

This clone occurred a few times. The chain joins TRBV6-5 to TRBJ1-3, with 7 bases matching TRBD1. V shed 4 bases, J shed 4 bases, and the junction held 1 base outside the gene matches. Per the germline V gene, CDR1 is MNHEY and CDR2 is SVGAGI. The CDR3 sequence is 13 residues long. The CDR3 DNA follows: TGTGCCAGCAGTTCGACAGGGGGAAACACCATATATTTT. Protein product: CASSSTGGNTIYF.

This chain uses TRBV7-9 with TRBJ2-7; D possibly corresponds to TRBD2 (6 bases). The germline V and J ends were trimmed by 6 bases and 0 bases, with 15 bases remaining between them. CDR1 and CDR2 from the germline V gene are SEHNR and FQNEAQ (reference sequence). The CDR3 loop spans 15 amino acids. CDR3 protein: CASSRSAGSSYEQYF. In nucleotides, the CDR3 is TGTGCCAGCAGTCGCTCAGCGGGCTCCTCCTACGAGCAGTACTTC.

The chain recombines TRBV7-9 with TRBJ2-3, with D possibly TRBD2 on 5 matching bases. The V gene lost 4 bases and the J gene lost 6 bases, with 23 bases spanning the gap. The CDR3 is 17 residues long. From germline, CDR1 is SEHNR and CDR2 FQNEAQ (reference sequence). CDR3 protein: CASSSRWLAEADDTQYF. In DNA form, the CDR3 reads TGTGCCAGCAGCTCGCGTTGGCTAGCCGAGGCGGACGATACGCAGTATTTT.

The genes are TRBV5-4 and TRBJ1-1; D gene ambiguous. The CDR3 covers 12 residues. The V and J ends lost 7 bases and 0 bases respectively, with 7 bases between them. Germline CDR1 is SGHNT and CDR2 is YYREEE (reference sequence). Here the CDR3 DNA reads TGTGCCAGCGGAGACATGAACACTGAAGCTTTCTTT. It translates to CASGDMNTEAFF.